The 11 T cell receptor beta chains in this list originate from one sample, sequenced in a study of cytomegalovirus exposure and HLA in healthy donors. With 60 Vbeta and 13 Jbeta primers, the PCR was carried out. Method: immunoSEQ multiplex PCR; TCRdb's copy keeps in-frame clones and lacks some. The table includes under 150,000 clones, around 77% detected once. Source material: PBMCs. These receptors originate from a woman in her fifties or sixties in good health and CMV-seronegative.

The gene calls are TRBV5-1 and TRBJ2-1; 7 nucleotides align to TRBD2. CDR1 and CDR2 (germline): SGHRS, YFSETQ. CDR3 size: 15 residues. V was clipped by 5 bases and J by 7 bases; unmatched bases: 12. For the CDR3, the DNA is TGCGCCAGCAGGAGTGAACTAGCGACTTGGAATGAGCAGTTCTTC. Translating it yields CASRSELATWNEQFF.

The DNA of the CDR3 is TGTGCCAGCAGGTGGACAGGTGCTACCTACGAGCAGTACTTC. Its protein is CASRWTGATYEQYF. The rearrangement links TRBV27 to TRBJ2-7; 7 bases map to TRBD1. Germline trimming cut 6 bases from V and 2 bases from J; bases unmatched to any gene: 7. Germline CDR1 MNHEY, CDR2 SMNVEV (reference sequence). This CDR3 contains 14 residues.

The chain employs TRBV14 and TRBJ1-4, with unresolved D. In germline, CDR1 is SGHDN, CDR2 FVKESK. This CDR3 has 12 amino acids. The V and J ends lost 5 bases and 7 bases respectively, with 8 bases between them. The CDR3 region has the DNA TGTGCCAGCAGCGACCGAGGTGAAAAACTGTTTTTT. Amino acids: CASSDRGEKLFF.

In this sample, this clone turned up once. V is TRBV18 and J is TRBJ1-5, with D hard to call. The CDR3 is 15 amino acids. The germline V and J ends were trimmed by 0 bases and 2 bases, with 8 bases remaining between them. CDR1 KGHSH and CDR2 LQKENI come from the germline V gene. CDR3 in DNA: TGTGCCAGCTCACCACCGGGCGGGGGCAATCAGCCCCAGCATTTT. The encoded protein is CASSPPGGGNQPQHF.

This chain's CDR3 is CASSYTPGRSYEQYF. The CDR3 DNA sequence: TGTGCCAGCAGTTATACCCCAGGGCGCTCCTACGAGCAGTACTTC. The V and J genes are TRBV6-5 and TRBJ2-5; D is possibly TRBD1 (5 bases). The J call could be wrong; TRBJ2-7 is a better fit for the DNA end. The V gene's germline CDR1 is MNHEY and CDR2 SVGAGI. This CDR3 spans 15 amino acids.

CDR3 nucleotides: TGCGCCAGCAGCTTGGAAGATCAGGGGTCCGGTGGCGCTTTCTTT. Amino acid sequence: CASSLEDQGSGGAFF. This chain uses TRBV5-1 with TRBJ1-1; D may be TRBD1 (6 bases). The V end lost 0 bases, the J end lost 11 bases, and 20 bases lay between the germline ends. Germline V gives CDR1 SGHRS, CDR2 YFSETQ. This CDR3 is built from 15 residues.

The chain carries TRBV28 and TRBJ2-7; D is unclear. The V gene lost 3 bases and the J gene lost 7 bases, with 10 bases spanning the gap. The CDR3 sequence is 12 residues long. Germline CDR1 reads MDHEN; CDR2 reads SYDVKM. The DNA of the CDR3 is TGTGCCAGCAGTTTCTCACCGGAGGAGCAGTACTTC. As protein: CASSFSPEEQYF.

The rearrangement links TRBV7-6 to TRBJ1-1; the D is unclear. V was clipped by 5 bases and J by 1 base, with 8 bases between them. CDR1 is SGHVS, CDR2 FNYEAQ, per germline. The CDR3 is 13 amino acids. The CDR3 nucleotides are TGTGCCAGCAGCCGCACAAGGAACACTGAAGCTTTCTTT. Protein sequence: CASSRTRNTEAFF.

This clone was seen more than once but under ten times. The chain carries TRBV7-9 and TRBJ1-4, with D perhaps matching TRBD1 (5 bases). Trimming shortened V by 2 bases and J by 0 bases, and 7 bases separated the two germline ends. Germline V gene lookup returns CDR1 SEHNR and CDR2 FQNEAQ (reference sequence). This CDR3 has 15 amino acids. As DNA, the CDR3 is TGTGCCAGCAGCTTAAGACAGACAACTAATGAAAAACTGTTTTTT. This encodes CASSLRQTTNEKLFF.

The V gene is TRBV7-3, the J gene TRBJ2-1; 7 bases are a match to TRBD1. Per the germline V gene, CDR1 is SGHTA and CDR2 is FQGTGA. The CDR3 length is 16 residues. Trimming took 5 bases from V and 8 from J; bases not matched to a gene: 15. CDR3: CASSPLLNRGGDEQFF. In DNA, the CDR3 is TGTGCCAGCAGCCCCCTTTTAAACAGGGGCGGAGATGAGCAGTTCTTC. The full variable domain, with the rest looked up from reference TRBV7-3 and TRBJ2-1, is GAGVSQTPSNKVTEKGKYVELRCDPISGHTALYWYRQSLGQGPEFLIYFQGTGAADDSGLPNDRFFAVRPEGSVSTLKIQRTERGDSAVYLCASSPLLNRGGDEQFFGPGTRLTVL.

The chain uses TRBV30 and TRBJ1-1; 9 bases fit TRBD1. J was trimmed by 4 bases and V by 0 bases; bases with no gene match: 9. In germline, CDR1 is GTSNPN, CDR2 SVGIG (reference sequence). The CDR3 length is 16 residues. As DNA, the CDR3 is TGTGCCTGGAGTGTACGAGCGGACAGGGGCGGCACTGAAGCTTTCTTT. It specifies CAWSVRADRGGTEAFF.